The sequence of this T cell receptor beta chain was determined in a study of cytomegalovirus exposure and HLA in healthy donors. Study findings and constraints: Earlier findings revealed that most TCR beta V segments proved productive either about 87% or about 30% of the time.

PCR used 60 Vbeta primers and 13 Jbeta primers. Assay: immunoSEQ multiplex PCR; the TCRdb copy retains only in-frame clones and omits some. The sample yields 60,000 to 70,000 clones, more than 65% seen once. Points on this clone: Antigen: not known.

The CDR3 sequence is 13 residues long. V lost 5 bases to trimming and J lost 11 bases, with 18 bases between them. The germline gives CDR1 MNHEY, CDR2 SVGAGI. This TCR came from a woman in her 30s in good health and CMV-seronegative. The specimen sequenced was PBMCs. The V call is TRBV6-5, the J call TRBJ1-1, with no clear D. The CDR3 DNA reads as TGTGCCAGCAGTGAAGTGATCAGGCCTGGGGCTTTCTTT. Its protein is CASSEVIRPGAFF.